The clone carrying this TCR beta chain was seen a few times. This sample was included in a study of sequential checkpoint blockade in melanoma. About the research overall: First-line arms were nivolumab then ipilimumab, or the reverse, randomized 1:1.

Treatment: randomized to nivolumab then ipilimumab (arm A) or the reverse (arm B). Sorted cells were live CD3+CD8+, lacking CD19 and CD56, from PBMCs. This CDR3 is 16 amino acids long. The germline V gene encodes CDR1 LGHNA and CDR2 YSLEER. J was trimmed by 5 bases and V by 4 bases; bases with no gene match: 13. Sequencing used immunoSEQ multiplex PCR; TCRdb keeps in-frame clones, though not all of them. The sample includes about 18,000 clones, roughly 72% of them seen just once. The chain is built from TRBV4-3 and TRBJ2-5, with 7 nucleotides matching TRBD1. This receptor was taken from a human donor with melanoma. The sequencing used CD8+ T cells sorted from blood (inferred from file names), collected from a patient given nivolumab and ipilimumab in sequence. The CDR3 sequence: CASSPRQGRFLETQYF. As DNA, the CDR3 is TGCGCCAGCAGCCCCCGACAGGGAAGGTTCCTGGAGACCCAGTACTTC.